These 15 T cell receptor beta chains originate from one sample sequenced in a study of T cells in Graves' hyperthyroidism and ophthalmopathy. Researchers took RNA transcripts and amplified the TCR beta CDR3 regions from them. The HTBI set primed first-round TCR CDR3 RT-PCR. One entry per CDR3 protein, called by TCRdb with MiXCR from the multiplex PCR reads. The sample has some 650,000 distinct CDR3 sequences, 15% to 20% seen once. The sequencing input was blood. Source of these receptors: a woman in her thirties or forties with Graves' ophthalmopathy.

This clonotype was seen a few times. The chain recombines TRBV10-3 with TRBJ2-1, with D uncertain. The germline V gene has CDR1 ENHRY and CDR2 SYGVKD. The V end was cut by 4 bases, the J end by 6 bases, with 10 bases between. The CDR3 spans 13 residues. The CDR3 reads CAISGSPLNEQFF. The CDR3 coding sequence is TGTGCCATCAGTGGCTCACCCCTCAATGAGCAGTTCTTC.

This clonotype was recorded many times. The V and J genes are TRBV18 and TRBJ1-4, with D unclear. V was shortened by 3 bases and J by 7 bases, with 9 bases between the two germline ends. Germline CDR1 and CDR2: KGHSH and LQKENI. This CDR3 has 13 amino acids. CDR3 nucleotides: TGTGCCAGCTCACCGTCCGGGATTGAAAAACTGTTTTTT. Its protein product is CASSPSGIEKLFF.

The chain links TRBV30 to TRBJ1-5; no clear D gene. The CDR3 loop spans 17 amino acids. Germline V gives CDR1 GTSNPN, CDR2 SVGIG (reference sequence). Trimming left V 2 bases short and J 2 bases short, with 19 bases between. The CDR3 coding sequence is TGTGCCTGGAGTCCACCCCTGGGGAATTGGGGCAATCAGCCCCAGCATTTT. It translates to CAWSPPLGNWGNQPQHF.

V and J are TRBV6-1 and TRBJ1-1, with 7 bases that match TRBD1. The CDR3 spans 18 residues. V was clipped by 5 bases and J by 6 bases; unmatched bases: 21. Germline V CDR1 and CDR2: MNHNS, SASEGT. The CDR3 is CASSYLDREGLSGSEAFF. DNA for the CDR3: TGTGCCAGCAGTTATTTAGACAGGGAGGGGTTATCGGGCTCTGAAGCTTTCTTT.

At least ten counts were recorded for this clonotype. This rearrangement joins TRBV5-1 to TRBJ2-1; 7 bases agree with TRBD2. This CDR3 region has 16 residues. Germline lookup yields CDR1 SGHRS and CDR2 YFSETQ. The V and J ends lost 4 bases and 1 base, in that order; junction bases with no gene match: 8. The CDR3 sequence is CASSGGAGPSYNEQFF. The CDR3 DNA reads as TGCGCCAGCAGCGGGGGAGCGGGACCGTCCTACAATGAGCAGTTCTTC. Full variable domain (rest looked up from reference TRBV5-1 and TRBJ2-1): KAGVTQTPRYLIKTRGQQVTLSCSPISGHRSVSWYQQTPGQGLQFLFEYFSETQRNKGNFPGRFSGRQFSNSRSEMNVSTLELGDSALYLCASSGGAGPSYNEQFFGPGTRLTVL.

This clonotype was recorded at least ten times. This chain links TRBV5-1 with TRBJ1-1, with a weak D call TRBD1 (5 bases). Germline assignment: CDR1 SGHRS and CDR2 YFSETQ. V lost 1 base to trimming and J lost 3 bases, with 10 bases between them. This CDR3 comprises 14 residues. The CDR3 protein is CASSLFRGYTEAFF. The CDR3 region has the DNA TGCGCCAGCAGCTTGTTCCGGGGGTACACTGAAGCTTTCTTT.

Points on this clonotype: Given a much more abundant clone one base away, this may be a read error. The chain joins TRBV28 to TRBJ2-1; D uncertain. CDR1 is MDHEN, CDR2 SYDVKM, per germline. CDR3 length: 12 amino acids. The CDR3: CVSSLMRGEQFF. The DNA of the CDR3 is TGTGTCAGCAGTCTTATGCGCGGTGAGCAGTTCTTC.

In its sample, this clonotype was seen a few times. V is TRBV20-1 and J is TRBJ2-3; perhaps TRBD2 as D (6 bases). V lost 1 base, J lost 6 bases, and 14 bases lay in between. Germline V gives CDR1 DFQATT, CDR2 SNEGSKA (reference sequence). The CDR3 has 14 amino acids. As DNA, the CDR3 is TGCAGTGCTAGAGTTCCGGGGGAAGGCGATACGCAGTATTTT. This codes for CSARVPGEGDTQYF.

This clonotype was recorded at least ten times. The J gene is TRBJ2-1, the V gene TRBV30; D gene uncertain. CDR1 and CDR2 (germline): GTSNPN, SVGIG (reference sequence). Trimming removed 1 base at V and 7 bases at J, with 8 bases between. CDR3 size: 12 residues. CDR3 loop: CAWSAMGNEQFF. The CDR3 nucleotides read TGTGCCTGGAGTGCGATGGGTAATGAGCAGTTCTTC.

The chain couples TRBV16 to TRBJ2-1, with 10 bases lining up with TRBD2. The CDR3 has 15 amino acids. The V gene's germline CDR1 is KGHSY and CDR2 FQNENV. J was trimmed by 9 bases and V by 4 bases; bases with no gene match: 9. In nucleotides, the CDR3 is TGTGCCAGCAGCCTCCACAGCGGGAGGGCCGGTGAGCAGTTCTTC. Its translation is CASSLHSGRAGEQFF.

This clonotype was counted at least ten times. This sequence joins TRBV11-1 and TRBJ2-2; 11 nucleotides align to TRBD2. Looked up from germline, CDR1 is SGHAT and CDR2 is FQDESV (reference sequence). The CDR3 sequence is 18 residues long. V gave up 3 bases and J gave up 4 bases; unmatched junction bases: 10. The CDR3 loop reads CASSFRRASGRSTGELFF. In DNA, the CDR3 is TGTGCCAGCAGCTTCCGGCGGGCTAGCGGGAGGAGCACCGGGGAGCTGTTTTTT.

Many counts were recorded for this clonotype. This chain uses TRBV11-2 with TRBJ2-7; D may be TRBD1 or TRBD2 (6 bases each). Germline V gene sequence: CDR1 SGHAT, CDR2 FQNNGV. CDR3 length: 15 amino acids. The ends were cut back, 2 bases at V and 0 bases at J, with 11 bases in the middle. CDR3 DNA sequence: TGTGCCAGCAGCTTACGGAGGGGGTTCTCCTACGAGCAGTACTTC. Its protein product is CASSLRRGFSYEQYF.

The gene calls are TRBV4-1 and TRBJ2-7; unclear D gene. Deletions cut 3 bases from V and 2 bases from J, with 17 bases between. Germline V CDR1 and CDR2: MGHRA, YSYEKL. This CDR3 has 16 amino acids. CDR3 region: CASSQGPLYRAYEQYF. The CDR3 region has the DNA TGCGCCAGCAGCCAGGGTCCCCTTTACAGAGCCTACGAGCAGTACTTC.

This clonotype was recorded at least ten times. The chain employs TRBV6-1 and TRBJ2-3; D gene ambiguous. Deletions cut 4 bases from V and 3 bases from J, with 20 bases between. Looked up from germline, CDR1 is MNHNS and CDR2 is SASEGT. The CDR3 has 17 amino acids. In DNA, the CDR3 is TGTGCCAGCAGTGCACAATTCTTCCCTTTGGGGACAGATACGCAGTATTTT. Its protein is CASSAQFFPLGTDTQYF.

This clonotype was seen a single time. DNA of the CDR3: TGTGCCAGCAGTTTCGAGTATAATTCACCCCTCCACTTT. As protein: CASSFEYNSPLHF. V usage is TRBV27 and J usage is TRBJ1-6; D is uncertain. Trimming removed 3 bases at V and 4 bases at J, with 4 bases between. The CDR3 length is 13 residues. Per germline, CDR1 MNHEY and CDR2 SMNVEV (reference sequence).